This T cell receptor beta chain was sequenced for a study of CD8 T cells in Susac syndrome. On the study more broadly: When their blood was taken, the Susac syndrome patients had either not yet had any therapy, were taking corticosteroids, or were taking intravenous immunoglobulin alone.

Sequencing targeted TCR beta in blood CD8+ and CD4+ T cells. Recently defined diagnostic criteria for definite or probable disease were fulfilled by Susac syndrome patients. Trimming stripped 4 bases from V and 3 bases from J, with 19 bases between. CDR3 length equals 16 residues. From germline, CDR1 is SGHDT and CDR2 YYEEEE. Random-hexamer reverse transcription was applied to roughly 0.5 to 1 ug RNA. TCRdb recomputed calls from the immunoSEQ multiplex PCR reads with MiXCR, one row per CDR3 protein. The sample has some 190,000 distinct CDR3 sequences; around 93% are singletons. The sample comprised CD4+ T cells from PBMCs. The sequence was obtained from a human donor with Susac syndrome. The V call is TRBV5-6, the J call TRBJ1-1; TRBD1 is a possible D gene (6 bases). The CDR3 nucleotides are TGTGCCAGCAGCCCCGGTTGGGGGGGGCGCGACACTGAAGCTTTCTTT. It specifies CASSPGWGGRDTEAFF.